The entry below describes one TCR beta chain. What it binds is unknown. The CDR3 covers 18 residues. V gave up 4 bases and J gave up 1 base, with 21 bases separating them. From germline, CDR1 is SGDLS and CDR2 YYNGEE. Use of 60 Vbeta and 13 Jbeta primers characterized the PCR. Data came from immunoSEQ multiplex PCR; TCRdb stores just in-frame clones and leaves some out. The sample table sets out tens of thousands of clones. This entry is derived from a study of cytomegalovirus exposure and HLA in healthy donors. About the research overall: In an early release, HLA-typed donors contributed some 80 million unique TCR sequences. Study-level points and caveats: For most TCR beta V segments, an earlier analysis put the productive rate at about 87% or about 30% of the time. Serostatus for CMV was the only available immune exposure information.

The sequenced sample consisted of PBMCs. The sequence was collected from a man aged 45-65 years in good health and CMV-seronegative. The rearrangement joins TRBV9 to TRBJ1-3, with D tentatively TRBD1 (6 bases). The CDR3: CASSPGRGAGLSGNTIYF. In DNA form, the CDR3 reads TGTGCCAGCAGCCCAGGTCGGGGGGCAGGGCTTTCTGGAAACACCATATATTTT.